A single sample is the source of the 4 T cell receptor beta chains below, sequenced in a study of response to subunit inactivated influenza vaccine. TCRdb redid the calling of the RT-PCR reads with MiXCR, one entry per CDR3 protein. The data contain about 780,000 distinct CDR3 sequences, about 18% of them singletons. Sequencing was performed on PBMCs from blood, taken 5 days after vaccination. The receptors were gathered from a man aged 50 to 59 who received an inactivated influenza vaccine.

The rearrangement links TRBV4-1 to TRBJ1-2; weak D call: TRBD1 (6 bases). This CDR3 comprises 15 residues. Trimming took off 6 bases at V and 0 bases at J, with 14 bases between the two ends. Germline loops: CDR1 MGHRA, CDR2 YSYEKL. The CDR3 region is CASSLGTPANYGYTF. The CDR3 DNA follows: TGCGCCAGCAGTCTAGGGACACCCGCTAACTATGGCTACACCTTC.

The chain joins TRBV20-1 to TRBJ1-4; tentative D call: TRBD1 (5 bases). V was clipped by 3 bases and J by 5 bases, with 16 bases between them. The germline gives CDR1 DFQATT, CDR2 SNEGSKA (reference sequence). The CDR3 spans 15 residues. CDR3 region: CSARTGGTQNEKLFF. DNA of the CDR3: TGCAGTGCTAGGACCGGCGGGACTCAAAATGAAAAACTGTTTTTT.

The J gene is TRBJ2-1, the V gene TRBV5-1; D gene uncertain. Germline values: CDR1 SGHRS, CDR2 YFSETQ. V lost 2 bases to trimming and J lost 2 bases, with 14 bases between them. CDR3 length: 16 amino acids. The CDR3 DNA reads as TGCGCCAGCAGCTTTTTATCCAACTGGCCCTACAATGAGCAGTTCTTC. Translated: CASSFLSNWPYNEQFF. The full variable domain, completed using reference TRBV5-1 and TRBJ2-1, is KAGVTQTPRYLIKTRGQQVTLSCSPISGHRSVSWYQQTPGQGLQFLFEYFSETQRNKGNFPGRFSGRQFSNSRSEMNVSTLELGDSALYLCASSFLSNWPYNEQFFGPGTRLTVL.

J is TRBJ2-3 and V is TRBV5-4, with TRBD1 matching over 11 bases. Germline V gives CDR1 SGHNT, CDR2 YYREEE (reference sequence). With 1 base clipped from V and 4 bases from J, the junction kept 5 bases outside the gene matches. The CDR3 has 16 amino acids. The chain's CDR3 is CASSLPRTGGADTQYF. In DNA, the CDR3 is TGTGCCAGCAGCTTGCCAAGGACAGGGGGCGCAGATACGCAGTATTTT. The complete variable domain, with remaining parts taken from reference TRBV5-4 and TRBJ2-3, reads ETGVTQSPTHLIKTRGQQVTLRCSSQSGHNTVSWYQQALGQGPQFIFQYYREEENGRGNFPPRFSGLQFPNYSSELNVNALELDDSALYLCASSLPRTGGADTQYFGPGTRLTVL.